These 9 T cell receptor beta chains came from one sample sequenced in a study of T cell responses to AZD1222 COVID-19 vaccine. Sequencing used immunoSEQ multiplex PCR; TCRdb keeps in-frame clones, though not all of them. The sample holds about 110,000 clones, around 84% seen once. The specimen comprised peripheral blood, sampled on day 0 of AZD1222 vaccination. These receptors all come from an adult in good health.

The chain is built from TRBV21-1 and TRBJ2-2; no DNA check was done on the table's D call, TRBD1. TRBV21-1 is tagged as a pseudogene. There are 15 residues in the CDR3. This CDR3 is CASSPLGQNTGELFF. CDR3 nucleotide sequence: TGTGCCAGCAGCCCCCTGGGCCAAAACACCGGGGAGCTGTTTTTT.

This chain joins TRBV19 and TRBJ1-6; D uncertain. This CDR3 is 13 amino acids long. Germline CDR1 is LNHDA and CDR2 is SQIVND (reference sequence). Trimming took off 8 bases at V and 7 bases at J, with 12 bases between the two ends. As DNA, the CDR3 is TGTGCCAGTGCCGACGGCGAGAATTCACCCCTCCACTTT. This codes for CASADGENSPLHF.

The V call is TRBV9, the J call TRBJ2-7, with TRBD2 matching over 13 bases. This CDR3 has 16 amino acids. The V gene's germline CDR1 is SGDLS and CDR2 YYNGEE. V trimming: 4 bases; J trimming: 3 bases; junction bases outside the gene matches: 7. CDR3 bases: TGTGCCAGCAGCCCCCGACTAGCGGGGGGATACTACGAGCAGTACTTC. It yields the protein CASSPRLAGGYYEQYF.

The chain is built from TRBV29-1 and TRBJ2-3, with D perhaps TRBD1 (5 bases). Germline V gives CDR1 SQVTM, CDR2 ANQGSEA. Trimming cost V 4 bases and J 0 bases, with 8 bases left between them. This CDR3 contains 13 residues. CDR3 amino acids: CSVGQLSTDTQYF. In nucleotides, the CDR3 is TGCAGCGTTGGACAGTTAAGCACAGATACGCAGTATTTT.

The count of this clone is one. At one end the junction does not follow the germline gene, possibly because of a read error. This chain uses TRBV13 with TRBJ1-5, with D unresolved. The CDR3 has 14 amino acids. Germline V gene lookup returns CDR1 PRHDT and CDR2 FYEKMQ (reference sequence). The CDR3 DNA is TGTGCCAGCAGCCTAGGACGCGGGGAGAAGCCCCAGCATTTT. Its translation: CASSLGRGEKPQHF.

The CDR3 reads CASSQTGTNNSPLHF. The CDR3 nucleotides are TGTGCCAGCAGCCAAACCGGGACTAACAATTCACCCCTCCACTTT. This chain links TRBV3-1 (or the pseudogene TRBV3-2) with TRBJ1-6; a possible D gene is TRBD1 (5 bases). Germline CDR1 and CDR2: LGHDT and YNNKEL (reference sequence). This CDR3 comprises 15 residues. The germline V and J ends were trimmed by 2 bases and 7 bases, with 12 bases remaining between them.

In this sample, this clone turned up a few times. The chain carries TRBV7-2 and TRBJ2-3; a weak D match, TRBD2 (6 bases). Germline values: CDR1 SGHTA, CDR2 FQGNSA. The germline V and J ends were trimmed by 5 bases and 2 bases, with 11 bases remaining between them. This CDR3 has 14 amino acids. For the CDR3, the DNA is TGTGCCAGCAGCGAAGGAGGGGCCACAGATACGCAGTATTTT. Its protein is CASSEGGATDTQYF.

V usage is TRBV6-5 and J usage is TRBJ1-5, with D maybe TRBD1 (5 bases). Trimming took 4 bases from V and 9 from J, leaving 19 bases between them. The CDR3 contains 15 residues. CDR1 and CDR2 from the germline V gene are MNHEY and SVGAGI. The CDR3 here is CASSWGRDSHWPQHF. As DNA, the CDR3 is TGTGCCAGCAGTTGGGGCAGGGACTCCCACTGGCCCCAGCATTTT.

The chain combines TRBV28 with TRBJ2-1; 15 bases align to TRBD2. After removal of 5 bases from V and 10 bases from J, the junction contained 9 bases not matched to a gene. CDR3 length: 16 amino acids. The germline V gene has CDR1 MDHEN and CDR2 SYDVKM. This CDR3 reads CASSAGTSGGTWEQFF. The DNA for the CDR3 is TGTGCCAGCAGTGCCGGGACTAGCGGGGGGACGTGGGAGCAGTTCTTC.